This entry features one T cell receptor beta chain sequence. The CDR3 runs 15 residues. The trim removed 1 base at V and 2 bases at J, leaving 5 bases unmatched. Germline V gene lookup returns CDR1 MGHRA and CDR2 YSYEKL. This sample stems from a study of cytomegalovirus exposure and HLA in healthy donors. Both 60 Vbeta primers and 13 Jbeta primers went into the PCR. Only in-frame clones appear in the TCRdb table, and some are missing; sequencing was by immunoSEQ multiplex PCR. Among 150,000 to 200,000 clones, approximately 78% were seen once, and the ten largest hold 7.5% to 9.5%. This TCR was sampled from a male donor in good health and CMV-seropositive. The rearrangement joins TRBV4-1 to TRBJ2-7, with 7 nucleotides matching TRBD2. The specimen sequenced was PBMCs. The CDR3 region has the DNA TGCGCCAGCAGCCAAGGCGCTAGCGGAGCCTACGAGCAGTACTTC. Translation: CASSQGASGAYEQYF.